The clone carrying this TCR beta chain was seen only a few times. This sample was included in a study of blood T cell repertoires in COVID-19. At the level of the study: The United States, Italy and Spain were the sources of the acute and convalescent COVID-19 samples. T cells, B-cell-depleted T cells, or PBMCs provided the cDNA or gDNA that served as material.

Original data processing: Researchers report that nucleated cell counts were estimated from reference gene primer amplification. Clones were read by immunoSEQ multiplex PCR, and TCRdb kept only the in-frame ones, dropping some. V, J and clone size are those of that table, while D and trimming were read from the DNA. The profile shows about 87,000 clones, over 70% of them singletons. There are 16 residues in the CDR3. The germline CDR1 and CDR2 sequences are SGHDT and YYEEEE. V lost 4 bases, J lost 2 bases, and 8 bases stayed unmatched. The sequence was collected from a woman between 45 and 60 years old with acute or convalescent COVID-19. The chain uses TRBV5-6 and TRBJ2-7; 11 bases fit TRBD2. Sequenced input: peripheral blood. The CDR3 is CASSRPRLAGTYEQYF. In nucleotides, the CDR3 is TGTGCCAGCAGCCGCCCCCGACTAGCGGGGACCTACGAGCAGTACTTC.